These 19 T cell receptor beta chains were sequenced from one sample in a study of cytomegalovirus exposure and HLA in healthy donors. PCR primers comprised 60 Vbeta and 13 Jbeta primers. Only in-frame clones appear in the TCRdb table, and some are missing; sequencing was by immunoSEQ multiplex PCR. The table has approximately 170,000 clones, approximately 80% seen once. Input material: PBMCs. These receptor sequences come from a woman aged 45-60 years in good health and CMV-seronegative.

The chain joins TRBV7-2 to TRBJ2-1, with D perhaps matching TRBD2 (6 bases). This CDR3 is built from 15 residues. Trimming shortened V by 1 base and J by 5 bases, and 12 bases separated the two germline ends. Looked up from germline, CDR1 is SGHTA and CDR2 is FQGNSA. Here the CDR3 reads CASSLVRLGDNEQFF. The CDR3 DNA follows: TGTGCCAGCAGCTTAGTGCGACTAGGGGACAATGAGCAGTTCTTC.

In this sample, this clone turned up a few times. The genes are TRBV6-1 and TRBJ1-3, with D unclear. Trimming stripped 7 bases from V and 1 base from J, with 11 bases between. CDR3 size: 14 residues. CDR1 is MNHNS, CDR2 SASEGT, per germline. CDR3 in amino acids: CASTVSGSGNTIYF. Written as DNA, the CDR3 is TGTGCCAGCACCGTGTCCGGGTCTGGAAACACCATATATTTT.

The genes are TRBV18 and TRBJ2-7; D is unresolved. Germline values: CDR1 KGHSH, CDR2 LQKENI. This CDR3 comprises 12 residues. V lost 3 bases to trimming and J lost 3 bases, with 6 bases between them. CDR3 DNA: TGTGCCAGCTCACCCGCGCGCTACGAGCAGTACTTC. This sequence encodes CASSPARYEQYF.

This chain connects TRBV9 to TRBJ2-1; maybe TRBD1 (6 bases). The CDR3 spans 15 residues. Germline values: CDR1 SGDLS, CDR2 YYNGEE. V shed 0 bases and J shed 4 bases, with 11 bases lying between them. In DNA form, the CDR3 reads TGTGCCAGCAGCGTAGTACCCCAGGGGTACAATGAGCAGTTCTTC. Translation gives CASSVVPQGYNEQFF.

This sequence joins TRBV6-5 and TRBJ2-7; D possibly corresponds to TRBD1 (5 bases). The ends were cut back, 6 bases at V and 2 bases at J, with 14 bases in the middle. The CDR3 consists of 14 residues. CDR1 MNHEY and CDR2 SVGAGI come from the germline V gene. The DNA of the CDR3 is TGTGCCAGCAGCCCGGACATCGTTGCCTACGAGCAGTACTTC. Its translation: CASSPDIVAYEQYF.

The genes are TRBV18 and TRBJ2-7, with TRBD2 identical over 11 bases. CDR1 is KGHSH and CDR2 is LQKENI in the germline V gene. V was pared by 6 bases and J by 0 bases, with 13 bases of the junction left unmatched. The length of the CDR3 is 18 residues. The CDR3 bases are TGTGCCAGCTCCCCATTTAGACTAGCGGGGCGATACTCCTACGAGCAGTACTTC. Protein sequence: CASSPFRLAGRYSYEQYF.

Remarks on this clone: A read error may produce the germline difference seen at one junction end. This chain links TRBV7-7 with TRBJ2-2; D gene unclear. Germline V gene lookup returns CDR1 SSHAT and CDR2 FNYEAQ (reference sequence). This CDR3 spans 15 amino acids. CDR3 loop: CASSLRPGNTGELFF. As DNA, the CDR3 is TGTGCTAGCAGCCTACGACCAGGAAACACCGGGGAGCTGTTTTTT.

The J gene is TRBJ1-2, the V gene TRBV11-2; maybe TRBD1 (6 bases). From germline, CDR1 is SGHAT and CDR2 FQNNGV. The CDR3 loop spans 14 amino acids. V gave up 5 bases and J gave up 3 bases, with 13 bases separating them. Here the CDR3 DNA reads TGTGCCAGCAGCCGGGGACCAGGGGACTATGGCTACACCTTC. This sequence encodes CASSRGPGDYGYTF.

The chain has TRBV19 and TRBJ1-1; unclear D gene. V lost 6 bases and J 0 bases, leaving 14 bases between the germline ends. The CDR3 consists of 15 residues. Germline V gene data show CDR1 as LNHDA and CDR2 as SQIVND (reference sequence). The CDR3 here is CASRAGAIMNTEAFF. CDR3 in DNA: TGTGCCAGTAGGGCCGGAGCTATTATGAACACTGAAGCTTTCTTT. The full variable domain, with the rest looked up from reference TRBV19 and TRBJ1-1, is DGGITQSPKYLFRKEGQNVTLSCEQNLNHDAMYWYRQDPGQGLRLIYYSQIVNDFQKGDIAEGYSVSREKKESFPLTVTSAQKNPTAFYLCASRAGAIMNTEAFFGQGTRLTVV.

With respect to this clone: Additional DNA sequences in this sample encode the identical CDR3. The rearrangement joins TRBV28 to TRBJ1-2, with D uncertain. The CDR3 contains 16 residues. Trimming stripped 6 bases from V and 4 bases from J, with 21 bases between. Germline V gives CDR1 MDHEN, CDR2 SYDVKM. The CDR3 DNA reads TGTGCCAGCAGCTCCTCCTTGACGGCGGCGGGCTATGGCTACACCTTC. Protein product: CASSSSLTAAGYGYTF.

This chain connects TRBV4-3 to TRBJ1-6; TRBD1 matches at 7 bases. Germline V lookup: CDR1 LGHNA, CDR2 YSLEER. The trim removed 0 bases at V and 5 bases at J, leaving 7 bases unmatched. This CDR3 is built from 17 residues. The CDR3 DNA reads TGCGCCAGCAGCCAAGAGGGAACAGGGGCAAATAATTCACCCCTCCACTTT. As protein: CASSQEGTGANNSPLHF.

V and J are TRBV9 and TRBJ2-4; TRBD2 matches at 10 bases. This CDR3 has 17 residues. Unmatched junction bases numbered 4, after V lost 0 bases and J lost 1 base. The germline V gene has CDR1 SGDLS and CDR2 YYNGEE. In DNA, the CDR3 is TGTGCCAGCAGCGTAGGGGGTAGCGGGGGGGCCAAAAACATTCAGTACTTC. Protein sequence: CASSVGGSGGAKNIQYF.

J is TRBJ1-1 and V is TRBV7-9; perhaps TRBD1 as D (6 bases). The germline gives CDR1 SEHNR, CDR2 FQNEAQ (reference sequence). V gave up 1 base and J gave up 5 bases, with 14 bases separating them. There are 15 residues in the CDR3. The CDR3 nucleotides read TGTGCCAGCAGCTTAGGCGGACAGCCACGGACTGAAGCTTTCTTT. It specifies CASSLGGQPRTEAFF. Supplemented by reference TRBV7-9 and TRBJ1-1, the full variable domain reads DTGVSQNPRHKITKRGQNVTFRCDPISEHNRLYWYRQTLGQGPEFLTYFQNEAQLEKSRLLSDRFSAERPKGSFSTLEIQRTEQGDSAMYLCASSLGGQPRTEAFFGQGTRLTVV.

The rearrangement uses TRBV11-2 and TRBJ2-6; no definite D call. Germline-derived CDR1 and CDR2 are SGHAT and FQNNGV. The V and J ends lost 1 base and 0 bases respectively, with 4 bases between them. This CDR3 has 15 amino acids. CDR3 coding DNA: TGTGCCAGCAGCTTAGCTCTCTCTGGGGCCAACGTCCTGACTTTC. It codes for CASSLALSGANVLTF.

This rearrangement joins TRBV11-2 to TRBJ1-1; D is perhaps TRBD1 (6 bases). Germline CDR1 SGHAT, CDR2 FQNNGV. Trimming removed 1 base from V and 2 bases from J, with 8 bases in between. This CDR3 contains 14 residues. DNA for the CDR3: TGTGCCAGCAGCTTAGGGACAGCAAACACTGAAGCTTTCTTT. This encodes CASSLGTANTEAFF.

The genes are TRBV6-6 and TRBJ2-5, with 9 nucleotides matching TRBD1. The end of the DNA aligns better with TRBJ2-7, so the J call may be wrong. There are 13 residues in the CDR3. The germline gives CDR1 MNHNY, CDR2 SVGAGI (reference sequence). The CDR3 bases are TGTGCCAGCAGGACAGGGGGAACCTACGAGCAGTACTTC. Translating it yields CASRTGGTYEQYF.

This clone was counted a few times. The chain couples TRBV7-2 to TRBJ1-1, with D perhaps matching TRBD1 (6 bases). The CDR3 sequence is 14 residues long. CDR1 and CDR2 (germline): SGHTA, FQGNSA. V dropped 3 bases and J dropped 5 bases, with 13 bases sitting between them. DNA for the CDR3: TGTGCCAGCAGCTTCCCACAGGGATGGACTGAAGCTTTCTTT. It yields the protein CASSFPQGWTEAFF.

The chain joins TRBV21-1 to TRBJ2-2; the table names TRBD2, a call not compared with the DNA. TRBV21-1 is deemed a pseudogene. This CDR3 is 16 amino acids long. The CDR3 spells CASSLRMTSPGGELFF. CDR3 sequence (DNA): TGTGCCAGCAGCTTAAGGATGACTAGCCCCGGCGGGGAGCTGTTTTTT.

CDR3 in DNA: TGCGCCAGCAGCCAGGGCGGGAGCCTTCGCGAGACCCAGTACTTC. Translation: CASSQGGSLRETQYF. The chain uses TRBV4-1 and TRBJ2-5, with 7 bases aligning to TRBD2. Trimming at V came to 3 bases and at J to 5 bases, leaving 9 bases not matched to a gene. The CDR3 is made up of 15 amino acids. Germline assignment: CDR1 MGHRA and CDR2 YSYEKL.